This TCR beta chain was sequenced in a study of blood T cell repertoires in COVID-19. Study summary: Samples representing acute and convalescent COVID-19 were sourced from the United States, Italy and Spain. T cells, B-cell-depleted T cells, or PBMCs provided the cDNA or gDNA that served as material.

Original analysis: Reference gene primers were amplified, and this amplification served to estimate nucleated cell counts. Generated by immunoSEQ multiplex PCR, the TCRdb table keeps only in-frame clones and is missing some. V, J and clone size derive from that table, while D and trimming were established from the DNA sequence. Of 170,000 or so clones in the sample, over 80% are singletons; the top ten hold 2.9%. Germline V gene data show CDR1 as SGHRS and CDR2 as YFSETQ. J gave up 4 bases and V 4 bases, and 11 bases lay outside the gene matches. This CDR3 region has 17 residues. The TCR was taken from a woman aged 55-69 years with acute or convalescent COVID-19. The sample was peripheral blood. The gene calls are TRBV5-1 and TRBJ2-6, with 7 positions matching TRBD1. CDR3 in DNA: TGCGCCAGCAGCGACGGGACAGCCGCACCCGGGGCCAACGTCCTGACTTTC. Its translation: CASSDGTAAPGANVLTF.